This TCR beta chain came from a study of vaccination and CD4 T cells after COVID-19. In the study overall: Post-COVID draws followed diagnosis by a median about 100 days (range 35 to 161). The authors exposed cells to overlapping spike peptides derived from SARS-CoV-2, HCoV-NL63, HCoV-OC43 and HCoV-229E.

Germline CDR1 DFQATT, CDR2 SNEGSKA (reference sequence). The trim removed 3 bases at V and 3 bases at J, leaving 8 bases unmatched. The CDR3 consists of 14 residues. The table lists this clonotype with a few counts. Its target is not known. The Oncomine TCR Beta short-read assay was what sequenced the DNA obtained from cultured CD4+ T cells. One entry per CDR3 protein, called by TCRdb with MiXCR from the PCR reads. Here the sample spans about 16,000 distinct CDR3 sequences, about half being singletons. Sample time point: late sampling 161 to 241 days after vaccination in a few convalescent patients. Described treatment: 10-day PBMC culture with coronavirus spike peptide pools or control peptides (ViraFEST assay). Negative selection recovered the CD4+ T cells once they had spent more than 8 days in culture.

The origin of this receptor is a human donor who had recovered from COVID-19. The sequencing here drew on CD4+ T cells from blood, cultured in vitro, taken about 7 months after SARS-CoV-2 vaccination. The chain joins TRBV20-1 to TRBJ2-7, with 7 bases that match TRBD1. CDR3 in amino acids: CSARRTGTDYEQYF. In DNA form, the CDR3 reads TGCAGTGCTAGGCGAACCGGGACAGACTACGAGCAGTACTTC.